A single sample gave rise to the 11 T cell receptor beta chains below, sequenced in a study of cytotoxic CD8 clonotypes in ibrutinib-treated CLL. Profiling relied on immunoSEQ multiplex PCR, and the TCRdb table lists in-frame clones only, not all of them. The sample has fewer than 400,000 clones; around 66% are singletons. This specimen was PBMCs, taken after 36 months of ibrutinib treatment. These receptors all come from a human donor with chronic lymphocytic leukemia.

The chain links TRBV4-1 to TRBJ2-5; tentatively, D is TRBD2 (6 bases). The germline gives CDR1 MGHRA, CDR2 YSYEKL. The CDR3 is 14 amino acids. V lost 6 bases, J lost 4 bases, and 15 bases lay in between. CDR3 DNA: TGCGCCAGCAGGGCCCCCGGGGGACCAGAGACCCAGTACTTC. This codes for CASRAPGGPETQYF.

This clone was counted only a few times. Other nucleotide sequences in the sample specify the same CDR3. The chain uses TRBV5-1 and TRBJ2-5; D unresolved. CDR1 and CDR2 (germline): SGHRS, YFSETQ. V dropped 4 bases and J dropped 5 bases, with 12 bases sitting between them. This CDR3 is 13 amino acids long. The CDR3 loop reads CASSLEGWETQYF. The DNA for the CDR3 is TGCGCCAGCAGCCTTGAAGGGTGGGAGACCCAGTACTTC.

The chain carries TRBV27 and TRBJ2-6, with TRBD2 matching over 8 bases. Germline V gives CDR1 MNHEY, CDR2 SMNVEV (reference sequence). V dropped 4 bases and J dropped 2; count of bases not matched to a gene: 10. CDR3 length: 18 amino acids. CDR3 coding DNA: TGTGCCAGCAGTTATAGAGGTTTCGGGGGGGCTGGGGCCAACGTCCTGACTTTC. Its protein product is CASSYRGFGGAGANVLTF.

The chain combines TRBV11-2 with TRBJ1-1; 11 bases are shared with TRBD1. CDR1 is SGHAT, CDR2 FQNNGV, per germline. This CDR3 has 16 residues. V shed 5 bases and J 4 bases; nucleotides not matched to a gene: 9. CDR3 protein: CASSTRTGGPVTEAFF. The CDR3 DNA is TGTGCCAGCAGCACCCGGACAGGGGGCCCGGTCACTGAAGCTTTCTTT.

The rearrangement uses TRBV11-3 and TRBJ2-5, with 8 bases matching TRBD1. After removal of 5 bases from V and 5 bases from J, the junction contained 10 bases not matched to a gene. Germline V CDR1 and CDR2: SGHNT, YENEEA. There are 15 residues in the CDR3. CDR3 amino acids: CASSDGQGGRETQYF. The CDR3 coding sequence is TGTGCCAGCAGCGACGGACAGGGAGGACGTGAGACCCAGTACTTC.

The V and J genes are TRBV5-1 and TRBJ2-1; 9 nucleotides align to TRBD1. V gave up 3 bases and J gave up 7 bases; unmatched junction bases: 2. The CDR3 is 13 amino acids. Germline loops: CDR1 SGHRS, CDR2 YFSETQ. CDR3 nucleotide sequence: TGCGCCAGCAGCTGGACAGGGGTGAATGAGCAGTTCTTC. It yields the protein CASSWTGVNEQFF.

The chain recombines TRBV11-2 with TRBJ2-7; no firm D call. Trimming took 0 bases from V and 2 from J, leaving 14 bases between them. This CDR3 spans 16 amino acids. From germline, CDR1 is SGHAT and CDR2 FQNNGV. The CDR3, as DNA: TGTGCCAGCAGCTTAGATCTTTACCAGCTGACCTACGAGCAGTACTTC. This codes for CASSLDLYQLTYEQYF. Together with reference TRBV11-2 and TRBJ2-7, the CDR3 gives the full variable domain: EAGVAQSPRYKIIEKRQSVAFWCNPISGHATLYWYQQILGQGPKLLIQFQNNGVVDDSQLPKDRFSAERLKGVDSTLKIQPAKLEDSAVYLCASSLDLYQLTYEQYFGPGTRLTVT.

The rearrangement joins TRBV29-1 to TRBJ2-7; the D gene is possibly TRBD1 (6 bases). Germline-derived CDR1 and CDR2 are SQVTM and ANQGSEA. V lost 2 bases, J lost 5 bases, and 16 bases lay in between. The CDR3 loop spans 14 amino acids. For the CDR3, the DNA is TGCAGCGTTGAAAAATCGGGGCAGGGGAACGAGCAGTACTTC. Protein: CSVEKSGQGNEQYF.

The count of this clone is one. This chain uses TRBV19 with TRBJ1-6; D not resolved. V gave up 1 base and J gave up 8 bases, with 6 bases separating them. This CDR3 is built from 13 residues. Germline CDR1 is LNHDA and CDR2 is SQIVND (reference sequence). CDR3 nucleotide sequence: TGTGCCAGTAGTATAGCGGAGGATTCACCCCTCCACTTT. Amino acid sequence: CASSIAEDSPLHF.

The genes are TRBV29-1 and TRBJ2-1; D gene uncertain. The CDR3 is 13 residues long. In germline, CDR1 is SQVTM, CDR2 ANQGSEA. V gave up 5 bases and J gave up 7 bases, with 15 bases separating them. CDR3 residues: CSVFSLGRNEQFF. The CDR3 DNA follows: TGCAGCGTTTTTTCCCTCGGGCGGAATGAGCAGTTCTTC.

The V gene is TRBV19, the J gene TRBJ1-4; D is unresolved. The V end was cut by 2 bases, the J end by 4 bases, with 11 bases between. This CDR3 comprises 15 residues. Germline CDR1 LNHDA, CDR2 SQIVND (reference sequence). The CDR3 is CASSIRLQVNEKLFF. CDR3 DNA: TGTGCCAGTAGTATACGACTTCAAGTTAATGAAAAACTGTTTTTT.